This T cell receptor beta chain was recorded in a study of blood T cell repertoires in COVID-19. The overall study: Acute and convalescent COVID-19 specimens originated in the United States, Italy and Spain.

Trimming cost V 2 bases and J 1 base, with 11 bases left between them. Per the germline V gene, CDR1 is SGHTA and CDR2 is FQGTGA. The CDR3 is 16 amino acids. Original data processing: By means of reference gene primer amplification, nucleated cell counts were estimated. The method was immunoSEQ multiplex PCR; TCRdb's version includes in-frame clones alone and lacks a portion of them. V and J calls and clone size come straight from that table; D and trimming were deduced from the DNA. The sample has roughly 38,000 clones, 90% seen once; the top ten hold about 12%. The sample consisted of peripheral blood. The chain recombines TRBV7-3 with TRBJ2-2, with D perhaps matching TRBD1 (7 bases). This TCR came from a man between 65 and 79 years old with acute or convalescent COVID-19. The CDR3 DNA sequence: TGTGCCAGCAGCTTACAGGGGGGATTGAACACCGGGGAGCTGTTTTTT. Protein product: CASSLQGGLNTGELFF. The full variable domain, its missing parts supplied by reference TRBV7-3 and TRBJ2-2, is GAGVSQTPSNKVTEKGKYVELRCDPISGHTALYWYRQSLGQGPEFLIYFQGTGAADDSGLPNDRFFAVRPEGSVSTLKIQRTERGDSAVYLCASSLQGGLNTGELFFGEGSRLTVL.